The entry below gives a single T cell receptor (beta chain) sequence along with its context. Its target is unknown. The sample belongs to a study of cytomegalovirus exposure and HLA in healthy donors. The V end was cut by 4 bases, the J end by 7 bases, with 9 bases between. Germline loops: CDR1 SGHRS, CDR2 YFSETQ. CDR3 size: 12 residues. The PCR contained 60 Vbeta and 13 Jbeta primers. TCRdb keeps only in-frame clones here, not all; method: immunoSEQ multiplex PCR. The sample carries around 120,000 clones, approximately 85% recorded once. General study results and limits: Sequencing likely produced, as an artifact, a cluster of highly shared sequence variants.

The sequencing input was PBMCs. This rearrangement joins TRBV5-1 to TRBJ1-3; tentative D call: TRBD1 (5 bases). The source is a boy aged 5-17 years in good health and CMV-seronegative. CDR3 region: CASSVRGNTIYF. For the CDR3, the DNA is TGCGCCAGCAGCGTTCGGGGGAACACCATATATTTT.